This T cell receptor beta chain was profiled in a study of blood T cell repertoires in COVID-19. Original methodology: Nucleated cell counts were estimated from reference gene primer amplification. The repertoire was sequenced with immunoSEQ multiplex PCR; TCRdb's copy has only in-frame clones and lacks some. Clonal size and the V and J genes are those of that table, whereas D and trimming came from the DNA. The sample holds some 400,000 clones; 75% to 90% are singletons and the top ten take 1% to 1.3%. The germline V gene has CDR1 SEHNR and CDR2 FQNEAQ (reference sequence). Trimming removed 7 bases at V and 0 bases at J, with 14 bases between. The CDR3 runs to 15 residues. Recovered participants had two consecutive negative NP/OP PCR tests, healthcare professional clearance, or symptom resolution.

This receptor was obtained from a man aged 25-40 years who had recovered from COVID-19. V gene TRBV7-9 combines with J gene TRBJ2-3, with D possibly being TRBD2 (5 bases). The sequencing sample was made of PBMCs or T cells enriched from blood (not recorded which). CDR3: CASTLGGSSTDTQYF. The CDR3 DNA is TGTGCCAGCACCCTAGGCGGGTCCAGCACAGATACGCAGTATTTT.